The 22 T cell receptor beta chains in this list originate from one sample, sequenced in a study of OX40 agonist ivuxolimab in advanced cancers. Clones were read by immunoSEQ multiplex PCR, and TCRdb kept only the in-frame ones, dropping some. This sample yields approximately 12,000 clones, of which roughly two thirds are seen a single time; approximately 12% belongs to the top ten. The sample was CD4+ or CD8+ T cells sorted from blood, taken in a trial of the OX40 agonist ivuxolimab. These receptors all stem from an adult with an advanced solid tumor such as melanoma, head and neck, liver or kidney cancer.

This sequence joins TRBV7-7 and TRBJ2-7; 8 bases match TRBD1. Germline loops: CDR1 SSHAT, CDR2 FNYEAQ (reference sequence). There are 14 residues in the CDR3. The CDR3 DNA follows: TGTGCTAGCGAGGACAGGGACCCCTCCTACGAGCAGTACTTC. Its translation is CASEDRDPSYEQYF.

The J gene is TRBJ2-2, the V gene TRBV6-6, with TRBD2 identical over 10 bases. CDR1 MNHNY and CDR2 SVGAGI come from the germline V gene (reference sequence). Trimming at V came to 10 bases and at J to 2 bases, leaving 10 bases not matched to a gene. This CDR3 comprises 16 residues. The CDR3: CAIQPTSGANTGELFF. The CDR3 DNA sequence: TGTGCCATCCAACCTACTAGCGGGGCAAACACCGGGGAGCTGTTTTTT.

V and J are TRBV6-6 and TRBJ2-1; 7 bases match TRBD1. The CDR3 extends over 12 amino acids. J lost 6 bases, V lost 6 bases, and 2 bases had no gene match. Germline V gene sequence: CDR1 MNHNY, CDR2 SVGAGI (reference sequence). CDR3 loop: CASSRDSNEQFF. In nucleotides, the CDR3 is TGTGCCAGCAGCCGGGACAGCAATGAGCAGTTCTTC.

This rearrangement joins TRBV10-2 to TRBJ2-7; TRBD1 aligns across 7 bases. Germline V gives CDR1 WSHSY, CDR2 SAAADI. The CDR3 has 11 amino acids. Trimming took 6 bases from V and 5 from J; bases not matched to a gene: 1. CDR3 residues: CASRTGNEQYF. The DNA of the CDR3 is TGCGCCAGCAGGACAGGGAACGAGCAGTACTTC.

The chain uses TRBV9 and TRBJ1-3, with D possibly TRBD1 on 6 matching bases. Germline V gives CDR1 SGDLS, CDR2 YYNGEE. Trimming cost V 0 bases and J 1 base, with 11 bases left between them. The CDR3 loop spans 16 amino acids. CDR3 in amino acids: CASSVGGGVSGNTIYF. The CDR3 nucleotides are TGTGCCAGCAGCGTAGGAGGGGGAGTTTCTGGAAACACCATATATTTT.

The chain is built from TRBV15 and TRBJ1-2; tentatively, D is TRBD1 (5 bases). Germline CDR1 LNHNV, CDR2 YYDKDF (reference sequence). V was shortened by 0 bases and J by 0 bases, with 11 bases between the two germline ends. The CDR3 runs 16 residues. The CDR3 coding sequence is TGTGCCACCAGCAGAGATAAAGTGACAGCTAACTATGGCTACACCTTC. It yields the protein CATSRDKVTANYGYTF.

V is TRBV2 and J is TRBJ2-3; D is perhaps TRBD1 (6 bases). This CDR3 spans 14 amino acids. V was shortened by 2 bases and J by 6 bases, with 12 bases between the two germline ends. CDR1 and CDR2 from the germline V gene are SNHLY and FYNNEI. The CDR3 here is CASSESQGLDTQYF. In nucleotides, the CDR3 is TGTGCCAGCAGTGAATCCCAGGGGCTGGATACGCAGTATTTT.

The V and J genes are TRBV6-5 and TRBJ1-2; D unclear. In germline, CDR1 is MNHEY, CDR2 SVGAGI. The CDR3 is 14 amino acids. V was shortened by 2 bases and J by 4 bases, with 11 bases between the two germline ends. This CDR3 is CASSYGPVGYGYTF. CDR3 nucleotide sequence: TGTGCCAGCAGTTACGGCCCAGTAGGCTATGGCTACACCTTC.

The chain has TRBV7-9 and TRBJ2-4; 9 bases map to TRBD2. The CDR3 length is 16 residues. J lost 6 bases, V lost 5 bases, and 11 bases had no gene match. Germline lookup yields CDR1 SEHNR and CDR2 FQNEAQ (reference sequence). The CDR3 bases are TGTGCCAGCAGCCGAGGCCTCGGAGCGGGAGGAAACATTCAGTACTTC. Translated, it gives CASSRGLGAGGNIQYF.

The chain has TRBV6-6 and TRBJ2-7; D gene unclear. Trimming stripped 6 bases from V and 2 bases from J, with 11 bases between. The germline V gene encodes CDR1 MNHNY and CDR2 SVGAGI (reference sequence). The CDR3 sequence is 13 residues long. CDR3 DNA sequence: TGTGCCAGCAGCCGCAGTACCGCCTACGAGCAGTACTTC. This codes for CASSRSTAYEQYF.

The rearrangement joins TRBV5-1 to TRBJ2-1; 10 nucleotides line up with TRBD2. V was pared by 4 bases and J by 10 bases, with 17 bases of the junction left unmatched. In germline, CDR1 is SGHRS, CDR2 YFSETQ. This CDR3 comprises 17 residues. DNA for the CDR3: TGCGCCAGCAGCCCAAAATTTGGACTAGCGGAAATGCGAGAGCAGTTCTTC. It specifies CASSPKFGLAEMREQFF.

The chain couples TRBV6-6 to TRBJ2-7, with 9 bases that match TRBD1. This CDR3 has 15 amino acids. Germline trimming cut 2 bases from V and 0 bases from J; bases unmatched to any gene: 2. Germline V CDR1 and CDR2: MNHNY, SVGAGI (reference sequence). This chain's CDR3 is CASSYGTGNSYEQYF. The CDR3, as DNA: TGTGCCAGCAGTTACGGGACAGGGAACTCCTACGAGCAGTACTTC.

The gene calls are TRBV7-9 and TRBJ2-1; unclear D gene. From germline, CDR1 is SEHNR and CDR2 FQNEAQ (reference sequence). V dropped 5 bases and J dropped 4 bases, with 9 bases sitting between them. The CDR3 totals 13 residues. This CDR3 is CASSVDPYNEQFF. The CDR3 bases are TGTGCCAGCAGCGTCGACCCTTACAATGAGCAGTTCTTC.

The V call is TRBV19, the J call TRBJ2-1, with 9 bases that match TRBD1. V gave up 3 bases and J gave up 4 bases; unmatched junction bases: 4. Per the germline V gene, CDR1 is LNHDA and CDR2 is SQIVND (reference sequence). The CDR3 has 15 residues. The CDR3, as DNA: TGTGCCAGTAGTATGGGGACAGGGTGGTACAATGAGCAGTTCTTC. Encoded protein: CASSMGTGWYNEQFF.

The chain joins TRBV6-6 to TRBJ1-1; D unresolved. The CDR3 length is 13 residues. Germline values: CDR1 MNHNY, CDR2 SVGAGI (reference sequence). V was shortened by 7 bases and J by 4 bases, with 13 bases between the two germline ends. CDR3 protein: CASNPGGFTEAFF. DNA for the CDR3: TGTGCCAGCAACCCTGGAGGCTTCACTGAAGCTTTCTTT.

This clone has just a few counts. The rearrangement links TRBV27 to TRBJ1-2; D unresolved. From germline, CDR1 is MNHEY and CDR2 SMNVEV (reference sequence). V gave up 3 bases and J gave up 5 bases, with 10 bases separating them. The CDR3 has 13 residues. CDR3 in DNA: TGTGCCAGCAGTTTGGTGGGTCCATATGGCTACACCTTC. Amino acid sequence: CASSLVGPYGYTF.

In its sample, this clone ranks as medium-sized. The chain links TRBV10-3 to TRBJ1-6, with TRBD1 matching over 8 bases. This CDR3 has 15 amino acids. J gave up 9 bases and V 0 bases, and 4 bases lay outside the gene matches. CDR1 is ENHRY, CDR2 SYGVKD, per germline. The chain's CDR3 is CAISESGTGSSPLHF. CDR3 sequence (DNA): TGTGCCATCAGTGAGTCGGGGACAGGTAGTTCACCCCTCCACTTT.

J is TRBJ1-4 and V is TRBV5-6, with TRBD1 matching over 8 bases. Germline V gene lookup returns CDR1 SGHDT and CDR2 YYEEEE. The CDR3 length is 16 residues. J gave up 3 bases and V 2 bases, and 6 bases lay outside the gene matches. The CDR3 nucleotides read TGTGCCAGCAGCTTTCAGGGGGCATCCCCTAATGAAAAACTGTTTTTT. This translates into CASSFQGASPNEKLFF.

The CDR3 sequence is CASSLRDPGNTIYF. In DNA form, the CDR3 reads TGTGCCAGCAGCTTGAGGGACCCGGGAAACACCATATATTTT. This chain connects TRBV13 to TRBJ1-3, with a weak D call TRBD1 (5 bases). Germline V lookup: CDR1 PRHDT, CDR2 FYEKMQ (reference sequence). V was trimmed by 3 bases and J by 4 bases, leaving 10 bases between them. The CDR3 has 14 amino acids.

V and J are TRBV7-2 and TRBJ2-1; D is unresolved. Germline V gene data show CDR1 as SGHTA and CDR2 as FQGNSA. The CDR3 contains 14 residues. Trimming left V 4 bases short and J 5 bases short, with 12 bases between. CDR3 amino acids: CASSSRWQNNEQFF. Here the CDR3 DNA reads TGTGCCAGCAGCTCTCGGTGGCAGAACAATGAGCAGTTCTTC.

The chain recombines TRBV5-6 with TRBJ2-5; 9 bases map to TRBD1. The germline CDR1 and CDR2 sequences are SGHDT and YYEEEE. CDR3 length equals 16 residues. V gave up 0 bases and J gave up 6 bases; unmatched junction bases: 9. The DNA for the CDR3 is TGTGCCAGCAGCTTGGTGGGGGGACAGGGTGCGAAGACCCAGTACTTC. It encodes CASSLVGGQGAKTQYF.

This clone was counted a few times. This chain's CDR3 is CARRFGSSSGELFF. CDR3 bases: TGTGCCAGAAGATTTGGAAGTAGTTCCGGGGAGCTGTTTTTT. The gene calls are TRBV5-3 and TRBJ2-2, with unresolved D. TRBV5-3 is labeled an ORF, and its function is uncertain. The CDR3 is 14 residues long. Trimming left V 5 bases short and J 6 bases short, with 14 bases between.